This note documents a single T cell receptor (beta chain) sequence. No antigen is known for it. The assay was immunoSEQ multiplex PCR, and TCRdb's table has in-frame clones only and misses some. The sample lists about 140,000 clones; approximately 86% were seen once. This entry is derived from a study of T cell responses to AZD1222 COVID-19 vaccine. Study-wide results and caveats: Reports indicate that nearly half of spike-specific TCRs are directed at unmutated variant regions.

Germline lookup yields CDR1 MNHNS and CDR2 SASEGT. Losses at the gene ends were 0 bases for V and 7 bases for J; bases not matched to a gene: 4. The CDR3 has 15 residues. The chain links TRBV6-1 to TRBJ1-4, with 8 bases identical to TRBD1. This receptor was identified in an adult in good health. The material sequenced was peripheral blood, taken on day 0 of AZD1222 vaccination. In DNA, the CDR3 is TGTGCCAGCAGTGAAGCCCAGGGGGCGGCTGAAAAACTGTTTTTT. Residues: CASSEAQGAAEKLFF.